This T cell receptor (beta chain) emerged from a study of control samples from healthy donors and cancer patients. CDR3 length: 15 residues. Germline CDR1 MDHEN, CDR2 SYDVKM. The V end lost 2 bases, the J end lost 4 bases, and 14 bases lay between the germline ends. Produced via immunoSEQ multiplex PCR; TCRdb's table is partial and in-frame only. The data show roughly 150,000 clones, with about 94% seen just once and 0.65% to 0.85% held by the top ten. The sample comprised blood. The chain uses TRBV28 and TRBJ2-5, with D perhaps matching TRBD2 (6 bases). This receptor was identified in a woman aged 30 to 39 in good health. The CDR3 is CASSLRARGRETQYF. In DNA form, the CDR3 reads TGTGCCAGCAGTTTAAGGGCCCGGGGGAGAGAGACCCAGTACTTC.